This T cell receptor (beta chain) was identified during a study of control samples from healthy donors and cancer patients. The CDR3 totals 13 residues. CDR1 and CDR2 (germline): MNHEY, SMNVEV (reference sequence). V shed 6 bases, J shed 3 bases, and the junction held 2 bases outside the gene matches. The method was immunoSEQ multiplex PCR; TCRdb's version includes in-frame clones alone and lacks a portion of them. The table lists about 150,000 clones, about 93% of them singletons, with about 14% in the top ten. The rearrangement links TRBV27 to TRBJ2-1; 7 bases agree with TRBD1. The sequencing sample was made of PBMCs. The sequence was obtained from a man in his 60s with colorectal cancer. CDR3 sequence: CASRTGIYNEQFF. The CDR3 DNA sequence: TGTGCCAGCAGGACAGGGATCTACAATGAGCAGTTCTTC.